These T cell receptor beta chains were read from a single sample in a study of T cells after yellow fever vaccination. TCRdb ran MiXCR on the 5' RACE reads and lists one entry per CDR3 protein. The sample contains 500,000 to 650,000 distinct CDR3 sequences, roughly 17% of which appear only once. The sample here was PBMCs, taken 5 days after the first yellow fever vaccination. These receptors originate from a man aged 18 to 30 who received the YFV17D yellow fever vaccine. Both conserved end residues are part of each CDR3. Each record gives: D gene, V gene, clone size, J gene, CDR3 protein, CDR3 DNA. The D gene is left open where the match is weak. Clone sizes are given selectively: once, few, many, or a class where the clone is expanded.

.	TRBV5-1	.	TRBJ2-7	CASSLLGGLYEQYF	TGCGCCAGCAGCTTGTTAGGAGGGCTGTACGAGCAGTACTTC
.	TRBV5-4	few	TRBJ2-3	CASSLVGHTISTDTQYF	TGTGCCAGCAGCTTGGTCGGACACACCATTAGCACAGATACGCAGTATTTT
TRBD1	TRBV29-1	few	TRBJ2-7	CSVEVSGTGGYEQYF	TGCAGCGTTGAGGTTTCTGGGACAGGGGGCTACGAGCAGTACTTC
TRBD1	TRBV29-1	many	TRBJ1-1	CSVPGQGAYSSAFF	TGCAGCGTTCCGGGACAGGGGGCCTACAGCTCAGCTTTCTTT
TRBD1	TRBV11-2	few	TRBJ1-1	CASSFYRGKLTEAFF	TGTGCCAGCAGCTTCTACAGGGGAAAGCTGACTGAAGCTTTCTTT
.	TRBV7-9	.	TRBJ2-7	CASSPASRRIGYF	TGTGCCAGCAGCCCGGCGAGTCGCCGAATTGGGTACTTC
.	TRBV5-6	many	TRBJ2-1	CASSLVNNEQFF	TGTGCCAGCAGCCTCGTGAACAATGAGCAGTTCTTC
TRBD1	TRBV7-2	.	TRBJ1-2	CASSLRGELGYTF	TGTGCCAGCAGCCTCAGGGGGGAACTGGGCTACACCTTC
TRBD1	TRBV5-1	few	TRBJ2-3	CASSPEGALVDTQYF	TGCGCCAGCAGCCCCGAGGGGGCGTTGGTGGATACGCAGTATTTT
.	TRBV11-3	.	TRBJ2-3	CASSPRGQGPSDTQYF	TGTGCCAGCAGCCCCCGAGGTCAGGGACCCTCAGATACGCAGTATTTT
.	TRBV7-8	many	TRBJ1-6	CASSPGVSPLHF	TGTGCCAGCAGCCCAGGGGTCTCACCCCTCCACTTT
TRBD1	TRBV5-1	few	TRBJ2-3	CASSRDRGAYTQYF	TGCGCCAGCAGCAGGGACAGGGGAGCTTATACGCAGTATTTT
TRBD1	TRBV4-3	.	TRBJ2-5	CASSHTDRGLETQYF	TGCGCCAGCAGCCATACAGACAGGGGGCTGGAGACCCAGTACTTC
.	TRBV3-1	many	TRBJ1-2	CASSQFIGHLGGYGYTF	TGTGCCAGCAGCCAATTTATAGGGCACCTGGGGGGCTATGGCTACACCTTC
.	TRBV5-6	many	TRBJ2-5	CASSLSRETQYF	TGTGCCAGCAGCTTATCGAGAGAGACCCAGTACTTC
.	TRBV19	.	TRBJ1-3	CASTQGFSGNTIYF	TGTGCCAGTACCCAGGGGTTCTCTGGAAACACCATATATTTT
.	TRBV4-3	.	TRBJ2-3	CASSQDAREGDTQYF	TGCGCCAGCAGCCAAGATGCCAGGGAAGGCGATACGCAGTATTTT
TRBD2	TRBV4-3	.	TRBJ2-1	CASSQATTMAGGTYNEQFF	TGCGCCAGCAGCCAGGCAACAACGATGGCGGGGGGTACCTACAATGAGCAGTTCTTC
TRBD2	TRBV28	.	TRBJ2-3	CASSSPSGGAGTDTQYF	TGTGCCAGCAGTTCCCCTAGCGGGGGGGCCGGCACAGATACGCAGTATTTT
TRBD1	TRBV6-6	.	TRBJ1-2	CASSPGQAYGYTF	TGTGCCAGCAGTCCCGGACAGGCCTATGGCTACACCTTC
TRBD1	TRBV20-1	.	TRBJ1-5	CSASPGGYSNQPQHF	TGCAGTGCTAGTCCAGGGGGATATAGCAATCAGCCCCAGCATTTT
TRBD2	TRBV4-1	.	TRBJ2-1	CASRSSGGDNEQFF	TGCGCCAGCAGGTCTAGCGGGGGGGATAATGAGCAGTTCTTC
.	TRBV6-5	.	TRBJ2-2	CASSYSRLTGLTGELFF	TGTGCCAGCAGTTACTCGAGACTTACAGGGCTCACCGGGGAGCTGTTTTTT
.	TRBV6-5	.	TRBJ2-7	CASSYRGEEQYF	TGTGCCAGCAGTTACAGGGGTGAGGAGCAGTACTTC
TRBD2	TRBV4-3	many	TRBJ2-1	CASSLGGIPSNEQFF	TGCGCCAGCTCCCTCGGGGGGATCCCTAGTAATGAGCAGTTCTTC
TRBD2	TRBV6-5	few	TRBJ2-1	CASSTSDEQFF	TGTGCCAGCAGTACTAGCGATGAGCAGTTCTTC
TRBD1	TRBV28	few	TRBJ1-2	CATRTGGGYGYTF	TGTGCCACCAGGACAGGGGGCGGATATGGCTACACCTTC
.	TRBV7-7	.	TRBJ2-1	CASSASSYNEQFF	TGTGCTAGCAGTGCGAGCTCCTACAATGAGCAGTTCTTC
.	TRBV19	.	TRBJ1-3	CASSMAITSSGNTIYF	TGTGCCAGTAGTATGGCGATAACGAGCTCTGGAAACACCATATATTTT
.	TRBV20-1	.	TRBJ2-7	CSARRPQQYF	TGCAGTGCTAGACGTCCACAGCAGTACTTC
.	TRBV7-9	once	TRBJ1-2	CASSRRGAGEGYTF	TGTGCCAGCAGTCGACGGGGAGCGGGCGAGGGCTACACCTTC
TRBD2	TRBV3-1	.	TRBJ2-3	CASSQAAGELDTQYF	TGTGCCAGCAGCCAAGCTGCGGGGGAATTAGATACGCAGTATTTT
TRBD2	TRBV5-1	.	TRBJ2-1	CASRVFSGGYNEQFF	TGCGCCAGCAGAGTCTTTAGCGGGGGGTACAATGAGCAGTTCTTC
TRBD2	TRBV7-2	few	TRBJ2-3	CASSLQGTSGGDTQYF	TGTGCCAGCAGCTTACAGGGGACTAGCGGGGGAGATACGCAGTATTTT
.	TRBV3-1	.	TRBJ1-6	CASSQVDRPLHF	TGTGCCAGCAGCCAAGTAGATAGACCCCTCCACTTT
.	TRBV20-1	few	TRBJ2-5	CSARVSGGAVYQETQYF	TGCAGTGCTAGAGTGTCCGGGGGCGCGGTGTACCAAGAGACCCAGTACTTC
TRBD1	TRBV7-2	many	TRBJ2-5	CASSYRTGPQETQYF	TGTGCCAGCAGCTACAGGACAGGGCCTCAAGAGACCCAGTACTTC
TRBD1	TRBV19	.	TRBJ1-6	CASSLPTGVDSPLHF	TGTGCCAGTAGTTTACCGACAGGGGTTGATTCACCCCTCCACTTT
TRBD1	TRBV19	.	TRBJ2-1	CASSATGTGLNEQFF	TGTGCCAGTAGTGCCACCGGGACAGGGCTGAATGAGCAGTTCTTC
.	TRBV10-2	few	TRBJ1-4	CASSDARAENEKLFF	TGCGCCAGCAGTGACGCCCGGGCCGAGAATGAAAAACTGTTTTTT
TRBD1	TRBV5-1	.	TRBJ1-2	CASSPDRGLSYTF	TGCGCCAGCAGTCCGGACAGGGGGCTTAGCTACACCTTC
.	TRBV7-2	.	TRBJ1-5	CASSLAEREPQHF	TGTGCCAGCAGCTTAGCGGAACGGGAGCCCCAGCATTTT
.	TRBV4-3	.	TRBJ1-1	CASSQDPRAMNTEAFF	TGCGCCAGCAGCCAAGACCCCAGGGCGATGAACACTGAAGCTTTCTTT
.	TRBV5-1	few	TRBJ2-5	CASSDRTGGQETQYF	TGCGCCAGCAGCGACCGGACTGGGGGACAAGAGACCCAGTACTTC
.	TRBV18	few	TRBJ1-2	CASSPLSRGTYGYTF	TGTGCCAGCTCACCACTTTCGAGGGGCACCTATGGCTACACCTTC
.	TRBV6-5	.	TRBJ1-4	CASSYSTHRVPNEKLFF	TGTGCCAGCAGTTACTCCACGCACAGGGTGCCTAATGAAAAACTGTTTTTT
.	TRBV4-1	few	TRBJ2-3	CASSQPLAGQRTDTQYF	TGCGCCAGCAGCCAACCACTGGCGGGCCAACGAACAGATACGCAGTATTTT
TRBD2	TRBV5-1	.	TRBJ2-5	CASSLAGGPDSQYF	TGCGCCAGCAGTTTAGCGGGGGGGCCGGATAGCCAGTACTTC
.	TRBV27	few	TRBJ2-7	CASSFRRQNEQYF	TGTGCCAGCAGTTTCCGCCGACAGAACGAGCAGTACTTC
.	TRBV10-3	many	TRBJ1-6	CAITLSYNSPLHF	TGTGCCATCACCCTCTCCTATAATTCACCCCTCCACTTT
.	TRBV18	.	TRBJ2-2	CASSPPGIPHVEDTGELFF	TGTGCCAGCTCACCTCCGGGGATTCCGCACGTAGAGGACACCGGGGAGCTGTTTTTT
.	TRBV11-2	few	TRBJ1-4	CASSLEARQATNEKLFF	TGTGCCAGCAGCTTAGAAGCCCGGCAAGCAACTAATGAAAAACTGTTTTTT
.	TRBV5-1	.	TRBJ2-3	CASSLGVGGSTDTQYF	TGCGCCAGCAGCTTGGGGGTTGGCGGTAGCACAGATACGCAGTATTTT
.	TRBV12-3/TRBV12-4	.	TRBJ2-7	CASTPRWGRPVHSSYEQYF	TGTGCCAGCACCCCCAGGTGGGGCAGGCCCGTACACTCTTCCTACGAGCAGTACTTC
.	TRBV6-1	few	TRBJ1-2	CASSRGPPLDYGYTF	TGTGCCAGCAGCCGGGGACCCCCCCTGGACTATGGCTACACCTTC
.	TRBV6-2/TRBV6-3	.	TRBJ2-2	CASSYRGYGTGELFF	TGTGCCAGCAGTTACAGGGGGTATGGCACCGGGGAGCTGTTTTTT
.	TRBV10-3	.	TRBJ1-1	CAISGTENTEAFF	TGTGCCATCAGTGGGACCGAGAACACTGAAGCTTTCTTT